The 2 T cell receptor beta chains below come from one sample, sequenced in a study of cytotoxic CD8 clonotypes in ibrutinib-treated CLL. The assay was immunoSEQ multiplex PCR, and TCRdb's table has in-frame clones only and misses some. The sample yields tens of thousands of clones, 90% seen once. The sequenced sample was PBMCs, obtained after 12 months of ibrutinib treatment. The receptors come from a human donor with chronic lymphocytic leukemia.

V and J are TRBV6-5 and TRBJ2-2; the D call may be TRBD1 or TRBD2 (5 bases each). CDR1 MNHEY and CDR2 SVGAGI come from the germline V gene. V shed 6 bases and J shed 4 bases, with 12 bases lying between them. CDR3 length: 14 residues. CDR3 residues: CASRVPGSTGELFF. The DNA for the CDR3 is TGTGCCAGCAGGGTCCCAGGGAGCACCGGGGAGCTGTTTTTT.

This chain uses TRBV19 with TRBJ2-7; D tentatively reads TRBD1 or TRBD2 (5 bases each). V was shortened by 3 bases and J by 2 bases, with 11 bases between the two germline ends. From germline, CDR1 is LNHDA and CDR2 SQIVND (reference sequence). The CDR3 totals 14 residues. CDR3 residues: CASSIGQGAYEQYF. The CDR3 DNA is TGTGCCAGTAGTATCGGCCAGGGAGCCTACGAGCAGTACTTC.